Below are 30 T cell receptor beta chains sequenced from a single sample in a study of blood T cell repertoires in COVID-19. The method was immunoSEQ multiplex PCR; TCRdb's version includes in-frame clones alone and lacks a portion of them. The repertoire holds roughly 190,000 clones, with 80% as singletons. Input material: peripheral blood. These receptors originate from a man in his sixties with acute or convalescent COVID-19.

The V call is TRBV2, the J call TRBJ2-5; 8 nucleotides agree with TRBD2. The CDR3 has 16 residues. V dropped 4 bases and J dropped 5; count of bases not matched to a gene: 12. Germline values: CDR1 SNHLY, CDR2 FYNNEI. The CDR3 loop is CASSVHSLTGGETQYF. The DNA of the CDR3 is TGTGCCAGCAGTGTTCATAGCTTGACGGGAGGGGAGACCCAGTACTTC.

This clone was found a few times. The chain is built from TRBV2 and TRBJ2-7; 7 bases match TRBD1. J lost 3 bases, V lost 8 bases, and 4 bases had no gene match. CDR1 SNHLY and CDR2 FYNNEI come from the germline V gene. CDR3 length: 12 amino acids. This CDR3 is CASLSGGYEQYF. The DNA of the CDR3 is TGTGCCAGCCTGTCAGGGGGCTACGAGCAGTACTTC.

The rearrangement links TRBV6-5 to TRBJ1-1, with a weak D call TRBD1 (5 bases). Looked up from germline, CDR1 is MNHEY and CDR2 is SVGAGI. The V and J ends lost 0 bases and 7 bases respectively, with 9 bases between them. The CDR3 is 13 residues long. The DNA of the CDR3 is TGTGCCAGCAGTTACTCAGTTAGGGGTGAAGCTTTCTTT. Protein product: CASSYSVRGEAFF.

This clone came up a few times. This chain joins TRBV3-1 (or the pseudogene TRBV3-2) and TRBJ1-6; 10 positions agree with TRBD1. The CDR3 is 14 amino acids. CDR1 is LGHDT, CDR2 YNNKEL, per germline (reference sequence). After removal of 3 bases from V and 12 bases from J, the junction contained 5 bases not matched to a gene. The CDR3 coding sequence is TGTGCCAGCAGCCAGGGACAGGGGATTGTACCCCTCCACTTT. Its translation is CASSQGQGIVPLHF.

The chain recombines TRBV7-3 with TRBJ1-1; 7 positions match TRBD1. Germline-derived CDR1 and CDR2 are SGHTA and FQGTGA. This CDR3 is 13 amino acids long. The ends lost 1 base at V and 11 bases at J; junction bases unmatched: 7. CDR3 sequence reads: CASSLIRQGRAFF. CDR3 DNA: TGTGCCAGCAGCTTAATCCGACAGGGTAGGGCTTTCTTT.

In DNA, the CDR3 is TGCGCCAGCAGCCCTAGAGGGCACCTAGCAGACCTCTACAATGAGCAGTTCTTC. It is translated as CASSPRGHLADLYNEQFF. The rearrangement joins TRBV4-1 to TRBJ2-1; maybe TRBD2 (5 bases). The V gene's germline CDR1 is MGHRA and CDR2 YSYEKL. V was pared by 4 bases and J by 3 bases, with 22 bases between. The CDR3 length is 18 residues.

V and J are TRBV10-2 and TRBJ1-3; D not certain. This CDR3 contains 14 residues. CDR1 is WSHSY and CDR2 is SAAADI in the germline V gene. The ends were cut back, 6 bases at V and 5 bases at J, with 14 bases in the middle. CDR3: CASSSVAVRNTIYF. CDR3 sequence (DNA): TGCGCCAGCAGCTCTGTGGCCGTTCGAAACACCATATATTTT.

This sequence joins TRBV7-9 and TRBJ1-2; D is ambiguous. V lost 2 bases and J 0 bases, leaving 19 bases between the germline ends. Germline values: CDR1 SEHNR, CDR2 FQNEAQ (reference sequence). The CDR3 runs to 18 residues. CDR3 DNA sequence: TGTGCCAGCAGCTTACGGGCCCCTGGGAGTTTAGCTAACTATGGCTACACCTTC. Translated: CASSLRAPGSLANYGYTF. Drawing the rest from reference TRBV7-9 and TRBJ1-2, the complete variable domain is DTGVSQNPRHKITKRGQNVTFRCDPISEHNRLYWYRQTLGQGPEFLTYFQNEAQLEKSRLLSDRFSAERPKGSFSTLEIQRTEQGDSAMYLCASSLRAPGSLANYGYTFGSGTRLTVV.

V and J are TRBV11-2 and TRBJ2-1, with D possibly being TRBD2 (5 bases). V lost 4 bases and J lost 5, with 12 bases in between. Germline V gene data show CDR1 as SGHAT and CDR2 as FQNNGV. This CDR3 comprises 14 residues. DNA of the CDR3: TGTGCCAGCAGCTCCTGGACTGTAAACAATGAGCAGTTCTTC. It codes for CASSSWTVNNEQFF.

As for this clone: This same CDR3 is encoded by further DNA sequences in the sample. Written as DNA, the CDR3 is TGTGCCAGCAGCTTAGACTACGCCTTAAACAATGAGCAGTTCTTC. It yields the protein CASSLDYALNNEQFF. The chain joins TRBV7-9 to TRBJ2-1; the D is unclear. V lost 1 base and J lost 5, with 12 bases in between. Germline V lookup: CDR1 SEHNR, CDR2 FQNEAQ (reference sequence). This CDR3 comprises 15 residues.

The table lists this clone with a count of one. The chain links TRBV30 to TRBJ1-1, with 7 bases identical to TRBD1. From germline, CDR1 is GTSNPN and CDR2 SVGIG (reference sequence). The CDR3 covers 13 residues. The V segment lost 0 bases and the J segment 3 bases; nucleotides outside the gene matches: 1. The CDR3 loop is CAWSVDRDTEAFF. The DNA of the CDR3 is TGTGCCTGGAGTGTTGACAGGGACACTGAAGCTTTCTTT.

The chain combines TRBV5-5 with TRBJ2-7; 8 bases are a match to TRBD1. The V and J ends lost 7 bases and 0 bases, in that order; junction bases with no gene match: 6. This CDR3 has 14 residues. The V gene's germline CDR1 is SGHKS and CDR2 YYEKEE (reference sequence). The CDR3 DNA reads as TGTGCCAGCTGTCGGGACAGGACCTCCTACGAGCAGTACTTC. Encoded protein: CASCRDRTSYEQYF.

V and J are TRBV2 and TRBJ2-1, with 10 bases lining up with TRBD2. The CDR3 contains 15 residues. V gave up 8 bases and J gave up 2 bases; unmatched junction bases: 6. Germline CDR1 SNHLY, CDR2 FYNNEI. CDR3 sequence (DNA): TGTGCCAGCCGTCCAGCGGGGGGGACCTACAATGAGCAGTTCTTC. It specifies CASRPAGGTYNEQFF.

The chain carries TRBV2 and TRBJ2-6; 7 bases fit TRBD1. This CDR3 comprises 14 residues. The germline V gene encodes CDR1 SNHLY and CDR2 FYNNEI. The CDR3 coding sequence is TGTGCGCGTCAAGGGGGCGCTGGGGCCAACGTCCTGACTTTC. Amino acid sequence: CARQGGAGANVLTF.

The chain employs TRBV7-9 and TRBJ1-1; the D is unclear. The CDR3 is made up of 15 amino acids. Per germline, CDR1 SEHNR and CDR2 FQNEAQ (reference sequence). Trimming stripped 1 base from V and 7 bases from J, with 16 bases between. CDR3 DNA: TGTGCCAGCAGCTTAGGGTCGGTGGATCGGGATGAAGCTTTCTTT. This sequence encodes CASSLGSVDRDEAFF.

The chain joins TRBV2 to TRBJ1-2; 8 bases align to TRBD1. This CDR3 is built from 13 residues. In germline, CDR1 is SNHLY, CDR2 FYNNEI. V shed 9 bases, J shed 1 base, and the junction held 4 bases outside the gene matches. CDR3 residues: CARPGQGNYGYTF. CDR3 sequence (DNA): TGTGCCAGACCTGGACAGGGTAACTATGGCTACACCTTC. The whole variable domain, remainder taken from reference TRBV2 and TRBJ1-2, is EPEVTQTPSHQVTQMGQEVILRCVPISNHLYFYWYRQILGQKVEFLVSFYNNEISEKSEIFDDQFSVERPDGSNFTLKIRSTKLEDSAMYFCARPGQGNYGYTFGSGTRLTVV.

The rearrangement links TRBV5-8 to TRBJ1-1; the match to TRBD1 covers 8 bases. The CDR3 consists of 12 residues. Germline CDR1 reads SGHTS; CDR2 reads YDEGEE. Trimming cost V 4 bases and J 12 bases; bases outside gene matches: 8. This CDR3 reads CASSLAGGLPFF. The CDR3 region has the DNA TGTGCCAGCAGCCTGGCAGGGGGCCTTCCTTTCTTT.

The chain is built from TRBV18 and TRBJ1-6; 7 nucleotides agree with TRBD1. In germline, CDR1 is KGHSH, CDR2 LQKENI. The CDR3 extends over 16 amino acids. J was trimmed by 8 bases and V by 6 bases; bases with no gene match: 13. This CDR3 is CASSVNRGPPDSPLHF. DNA of the CDR3: TGTGCCAGCTCGGTCAACAGGGGTCCCCCCGATTCACCCCTCCACTTT.

In its sample, this clone was seen many times. This sequence joins TRBV7-9 and TRBJ1-6; unclear D gene. The V gene's germline CDR1 is SEHNR and CDR2 FQNEAQ (reference sequence). The CDR3 sequence is 14 residues long. V shed 1 base and J shed 5 bases, with 6 bases lying between them. The CDR3, as DNA: TGTGCCAGCAGCTTAGATCTTGATAATTCACCCCTCCACTTT. It specifies CASSLDLDNSPLHF.

J is TRBJ2-5 and V is TRBV19, with TRBD1 identical over 8 bases. CDR1 is LNHDA, CDR2 SQIVND, per germline (reference sequence). The CDR3 extends over 16 amino acids. The trim removed 5 bases at V and 4 bases at J, leaving 12 bases unmatched. The CDR3 coding sequence is TGTGCCAGTAGTTCAGCACAGGGGGTGTCTGGAGAGACCCAGTACTTC. Residues: CASSSAQGVSGETQYF.

CDR3 sequence (DNA): TGCAGCGTGGGGGCGGGGGCCGAGAACATTCAGTACTTC. It codes for CSVGAGAENIQYF. V usage is TRBV29-1 and J usage is TRBJ2-4; weak D call: TRBD2 (7 bases). Deletions cut 6 bases from V and 7 bases from J, with 16 bases between. Germline assignment: CDR1 SQVTM and CDR2 ANQGSEA. The CDR3 is made up of 13 amino acids.

In this sample, this clone turned up a few times. V is TRBV29-1 and J is TRBJ2-2; 11 bases agree with TRBD2. Germline V gene lookup returns CDR1 SQVTM and CDR2 ANQGSEA. Losses at the gene ends were 4 bases for V and 7 bases for J; bases not matched to a gene: 5. CDR3 size: 14 residues. This CDR3 reads CSVGTSGLSGELFF. DNA for the CDR3: TGCAGCGTTGGGACTAGCGGGCTGAGCGGGGAGCTGTTTTTT.

This sequence joins TRBV2 and TRBJ1-5; TRBD1 agrees at 8 bases. This CDR3 has 14 amino acids. Trimming took 4 bases from V and 3 from J; bases not matched to a gene: 2. The V gene's germline CDR1 is SNHLY and CDR2 FYNNEI. DNA for the CDR3: TGTGCCAGCAGTGGGACAGGGACCAATCAGCCCCAGCATTTT. It specifies CASSGTGTNQPQHF.

The J gene is TRBJ2-1, the V gene TRBV30; 8 bases are a match to TRBD2. Germline V gene sequence: CDR1 GTSNPN, CDR2 SVGIG (reference sequence). This CDR3 is built from 12 residues. V shed 1 base, J shed 12 bases, and the junction held 5 bases outside the gene matches. The CDR3 loop is CAWSGNAGGQFF. CDR3 DNA: TGTGCCTGGAGTGGGAATGCGGGAGGGCAGTTCTTC.

The chain joins TRBV11-2 to TRBJ2-3; 9 nucleotides match TRBD1. This CDR3 comprises 15 residues. Germline V CDR1 and CDR2: SGHAT, FQNNGV. Trimming took 5 bases from V and 3 from J; bases not matched to a gene: 6. CDR3 DNA sequence: TGTGCCAGCAGCCCGACAGGGGGTCTGACAGATACGCAGTATTTT. The encoded protein is CASSPTGGLTDTQYF.

The DNA of the CDR3 is TGCGCCAGCAGCCAAGAAGGGATTAGCGGGGGATCAGATACGCAGTATTTT. This encodes CASSQEGISGGSDTQYF. The J gene is TRBJ2-3, the V gene TRBV4-3, with 9 positions matching TRBD2. This CDR3 comprises 17 residues. Germline trimming cut 0 bases from V and 4 bases from J; bases unmatched to any gene: 8. Germline V gene lookup returns CDR1 LGHNA and CDR2 YSLEER.

This clone was recorded only once. The chain joins TRBV27 to TRBJ1-2; tentative D call: TRBD1 (6 bases). Trimming removed 2 bases from V and 8 bases from J, with 15 bases in between. From germline, CDR1 is MNHEY and CDR2 SMNVEV (reference sequence). This CDR3 has 14 amino acids. The CDR3: CASSLQGQGHGYTF. The CDR3 bases are TGTGCCAGCAGTTTACAAGGGCAGGGGCACGGCTACACCTTC.

The chain uses TRBV7-3 and TRBJ2-3; TRBD2 aligns across 12 bases. V shed 5 bases, J shed 4 bases, and the junction held 7 bases outside the gene matches. Germline CDR1 is SGHTA and CDR2 is FQGTGA. The CDR3 has 16 amino acids. Written as DNA, the CDR3 is TGTGCCAGCAGCCCGCCGGGACTAGCGGGCCCAGATACGCAGTATTTT. This sequence encodes CASSPPGLAGPDTQYF.

This clone was picked up one time. V usage is TRBV18 and J usage is TRBJ1-3; TRBD1 might be the D (6 bases). The CDR3 is 14 amino acids. Trimming shortened V by 7 bases and J by 3 bases, and 13 bases separated the two germline ends. Germline V lookup: CDR1 KGHSH, CDR2 LQKENI. The DNA for the CDR3 is TGTGCCAGCTATTTGGGGGCGCTTGGAAACACCATATATTTT. This translates into CASYLGALGNTIYF. Full variable domain (missing parts from reference TRBV18 and TRBJ1-3): NAGVMQNPRHLVRRRGQEARLRCSPMKGHSHVYWYRQLPEEGLKFMVYLQKENIIDESGMPKERFSAEFPKEGPSILRIQQVVRGDSAAYFCASYLGALGNTIYFGEGSWLTVV.

The chain is built from TRBV7-2 and TRBJ2-7; tentatively, D is TRBD1 (6 bases). In germline, CDR1 is SGHTA, CDR2 FQGNSA. Trimming removed 3 bases from V and 0 bases from J, with 12 bases in between. The CDR3 consists of 15 residues. The CDR3 nucleotides read TGTGCCAGCAGCTTTGGGGGCTTTTCCTCCTACGAGCAGTACTTC. This encodes CASSFGGFSSYEQYF.